Listed here are 12 T cell receptor beta chains from one sample, sequenced in a study of cytomegalovirus exposure and HLA in healthy donors. Profiling relied on immunoSEQ multiplex PCR, and the TCRdb table lists in-frame clones only, not all of them. The sample lists about 78,000 clones, 90% to 97% occurring once. The sample taken for sequencing was PBMCs. All receptors come from a young man in good health and CMV-seropositive.

This clone has just one count. The genes are TRBV7-9 and TRBJ2-5; D may be TRBD2 (5 bases). The germline V and J ends were trimmed by 1 base and 5 bases, with 11 bases remaining between them. There are 14 residues in the CDR3. Germline V CDR1 and CDR2: SEHNR, FQNEAQ (reference sequence). The CDR3 region has the DNA TGTGCCAGCAGCTTAGGCAAGGGAGAGGAGACCCAGTACTTC. It is translated as CASSLGKGEETQYF. Using reference TRBV7-9 and TRBJ2-5 for the parts outside the CDR3, the full variable domain is DTGVSQNPRHKITKRGQNVTFRCDPISEHNRLYWYRQTLGQGPEFLTYFQNEAQLEKSRLLSDRFSAERPKGSFSTLEIQRTEQGDSAMYLCASSLGKGEETQYFGPGTRLLVL.

The V gene is TRBV18, the J gene TRBJ2-4; a weak D match, TRBD2 (5 bases). Per germline, CDR1 KGHSH and CDR2 LQKENI. V lost 5 bases to trimming and J lost 0 bases, with 11 bases between them. The CDR3 is 15 residues long. The CDR3 DNA reads as TGTGCCAGCTCATCGTCCGGGGTAGCCAAAAACATTCAGTACTTC. Residues: CASSSSGVAKNIQYF.

This clone was picked up one time. The chain uses TRBV6-6 and TRBJ2-7, with 7 bases fitting TRBD2. Germline loops: CDR1 MNHNY, CDR2 SVGAGI (reference sequence). The CDR3 totals 15 residues. With 4 bases clipped from V and 0 bases from J, the junction kept 6 bases outside the gene matches. The CDR3 sequence: CASSFEGGPSYEQYF. Written as DNA, the CDR3 is TGTGCCAGCAGTTTTGAGGGAGGGCCCTCCTACGAGCAGTACTTC.

The CDR3 DNA is TGTGCCCGCAATCAGGGACAGACGGAGTACTTC. This translates into CARNQGQTEYF. The chain uses TRBV21-1 and TRBJ2-7; the listed D gene, TRBD1, was not tested against the DNA. TRBV21-1 is marked as a pseudogene. This CDR3 comprises 11 residues.

This chain joins TRBV2 and TRBJ1-1; 7 bases are shared with TRBD1. V lost 4 bases, J lost 1 base, and 3 bases stayed unmatched. This CDR3 has 14 amino acids. CDR1 is SNHLY, CDR2 FYNNEI, per germline. In DNA form, the CDR3 reads TGTGCCAGCAGTGTAACAGGGGCGAACACTGAAGCTTTCTTT. Its translation: CASSVTGANTEAFF.

V and J are TRBV19 and TRBJ1-2; D ambiguous. Trimming took 10 bases from V and 4 from J, leaving 25 bases between them. Germline CDR1 LNHDA, CDR2 SQIVND (reference sequence). The CDR3 runs to 16 residues. The CDR3 DNA follows: TGTGCCACCGCCGGATTGGCTTATTTGGCAGGCTATGGCTACACCTTC. It yields the protein CATAGLAYLAGYGYTF.

The chain is built from TRBV11-2 and TRBJ2-7, with TRBD2 matching 14 bases. Germline V gene data show CDR1 as SGHAT and CDR2 as FQNNGV. The ends lost 5 bases at V and 5 bases at J; junction bases unmatched: 5. The CDR3 contains 15 residues. The CDR3 loop reads CASSQGLAGVHEQYF. The CDR3 nucleotides are TGTGCCAGCAGCCAGGGACTAGCGGGAGTGCACGAGCAGTACTTC.

The chain recombines TRBV15 with TRBJ1-3, with TRBD1 matching over 8 bases. The V gene's germline CDR1 is LNHNV and CDR2 YYDKDF (reference sequence). The CDR3 has 16 residues. V shed 5 bases and J 4 bases; nucleotides not matched to a gene: 10. CDR3 sequence reads: CATSAGGTGSGNTIYF. The CDR3 DNA is TGTGCCACCAGCGCCGGAGGGACAGGTTCAGGAAACACCATATATTTT.

The chain couples TRBV4-2 to TRBJ2-7, with D perhaps TRBD2 (5 bases). Trimming removed 2 bases from V and 2 bases from J, with 13 bases in between. Germline V gene data show CDR1 as LGHNA and CDR2 as YNFKEQ. The CDR3 is made up of 15 amino acids. The CDR3 sequence: CASSQFAGRPYEQYF. DNA of the CDR3: TGTGCCAGCAGCCAATTCGCGGGTAGACCCTACGAGCAGTACTTC.

The V and J genes are TRBV5-5 and TRBJ2-5; 7 positions match TRBD1. After removal of 5 bases from V and 5 bases from J, the junction contained 6 bases not matched to a gene. CDR1 SGHKS and CDR2 YYEKEE come from the germline V gene (reference sequence). The CDR3 runs 13 residues. The CDR3: CASRLTGSETQYF. CDR3 sequence (DNA): TGTGCCAGCAGACTGACAGGGAGCGAGACCCAGTACTTC.

Here the CDR3 reads CASSLPDGSAEAFF. The CDR3 coding sequence is TGTGCCAGCAGTCTTCCCGACGGGAGCGCCGAAGCTTTCTTT. The chain recombines TRBV6-1 with TRBJ1-1, with D uncertain. The germline V gene encodes CDR1 MNHNS and CDR2 SASEGT. The CDR3 has 14 residues. V was pared by 5 bases and J by 8 bases, with 18 bases between.

J is TRBJ2-7 and V is TRBV6-1; TRBD2 matches at 12 bases. V trimming: 4 bases; J trimming: 0 bases; junction bases outside the gene matches: 1. The CDR3 contains 15 residues. Looked up from germline, CDR1 is MNHNS and CDR2 is SASEGT. CDR3 residues: CASSGTSGVSYEQYF. CDR3 nucleotide sequence: TGTGCCAGCAGTGGGACTAGCGGGGTCTCCTACGAGCAGTACTTC.